Below, one T cell receptor beta chain is given with its context. Its specificity is unknown. Template amounts of 250 to 350 ng DNA, tens of thousands of T cell genomes, were employed in unsorted PBMC replicate PCRs. Clones were read by immunoSEQ multiplex PCR, and TCRdb kept only the in-frame ones, dropping some. The table includes about 470,000 clones, 75% to 85% detected once. These data originate in a study of shared clonotypes between healthy human individuals. CDR3 length: 17 amino acids. Per the germline V gene, CDR1 is MDHEN and CDR2 is SYDVKM. Germline trimming cut 3 bases from V and 2 bases from J; bases unmatched to any gene: 13. Study-wide points: The study sampled only blood, and tissue repertoires likely differ.

Every donor was a Caucasian adult from Nashville, Tennessee. The clonotype was recovered from a woman aged 40 to 55 in good health. Some clones in this sample may be carry-over from other donors' samples. Sequences were obtained from PBMCs. This chain uses TRBV28 with TRBJ2-7; 7 positions match TRBD1. CDR3 residues: CASSFRLRGPVTYEQYF. The CDR3, as DNA: TGTGCCAGCAGTTTTCGGCTAAGGGGGCCCGTCACCTACGAGCAGTACTTC.